Listed below are T cell receptor beta chains from one sample, sequenced in a study of shared clonotypes between healthy human individuals. Here immunoSEQ multiplex PCR was the method, and the copy in TCRdb shows in-frame clones only, minus some. The table shows about 600,000 clones, with around 81% occurring only once. The source material was PBMCs. The receptors derive from a woman in her thirties or forties in good health. Some clones in this sample may be carry-over from other donors' samples. Each CDR3 is given without its conserved first and last residue. Only part of the rows carry a size: once, few, many, or a class if the clone is expanded.

cdr3_aa: AISEGSNSNQPQH
clone_size: few
j_call: TRBJ1-5
v_call: TRBV10-3

cdr3_aa: ATSRETVPSYEQY
clone_size: -
j_call: TRBJ2-7
v_call: TRBV15

cdr3_aa: ASSLMGRQETQY
clone_size: -
j_call: TRBJ2-5
v_call: TRBV7-2

cdr3_aa: ASSELQLGEQF
clone_size: -
j_call: TRBJ2-1
v_call: TRBV2

cdr3_aa: ASSPWTASYEQY
clone_size: once
j_call: TRBJ2-7
v_call: TRBV27

cdr3_aa: ASRKKGQGAYNEQF
clone_size: -
j_call: TRBJ2-1
v_call: TRBV7-2

cdr3_aa: ASSQESGGSEQY
clone_size: few
j_call: TRBJ2-7
v_call: TRBV7-2

cdr3_aa: ASSFLRNNEKLF
clone_size: -
j_call: TRBJ1-4
v_call: TRBV7-1

cdr3_aa: ASSLYRGAGRQYNEQF
clone_size: -
j_call: TRBJ2-1
v_call: TRBV7-9

cdr3_aa: ASRGGTGGEGYGYT
clone_size: few
j_call: TRBJ1-2
v_call: TRBV2

cdr3_aa: ASREGGGDQPQH
clone_size: -
j_call: TRBJ1-5
v_call: TRBV6-6

cdr3_aa: ASSAQGVDEQF
clone_size: once
j_call: TRBJ2-1
v_call: TRBV2

cdr3_aa: ASSMGLAGGETQY
clone_size: -
j_call: TRBJ2-5
v_call: TRBV7-6

cdr3_aa: ASSLAAGVNTGELF
clone_size: once
j_call: TRBJ2-2
v_call: TRBV11-3

cdr3_aa: ASGTEETQY
clone_size: once
j_call: TRBJ2-5
v_call: TRBV6-6

cdr3_aa: ASSEGRDAMGEQY
clone_size: -
j_call: TRBJ2-7
v_call: TRBV2

cdr3_aa: ASTGGGLATNEKLF
clone_size: -
j_call: TRBJ1-4
v_call: TRBV5-1

cdr3_aa: ASSQGQDYGYT
clone_size: -
j_call: TRBJ1-2
v_call: TRBV4-1

cdr3_aa: AISAGGTEAF
clone_size: -
j_call: TRBJ1-1
v_call: TRBV10-3

cdr3_aa: ASSLVGISYEQY
clone_size: -
j_call: TRBJ2-7
v_call: TRBV28

cdr3_aa: ASSFAGNHYEQY
clone_size: -
j_call: TRBJ2-7
v_call: TRBV7-9

cdr3_aa: ASSQDGTGDYGYT
clone_size: few
j_call: TRBJ1-2
v_call: TRBV4-3

cdr3_aa: ASSPTGKETQY
clone_size: few
j_call: TRBJ2-5
v_call: TRBV5-6

cdr3_aa: ASSQRGTGENSPLH
clone_size: -
j_call: TRBJ1-6
v_call: TRBV5-6

cdr3_aa: ASSGAASGSRNEQF
clone_size: -
j_call: TRBJ2-1
v_call: TRBV9

cdr3_aa: ASSSLQGFAEQY
clone_size: once
j_call: TRBJ2-7
v_call: TRBV7-9

cdr3_aa: ASSGSGLAGGSHEQY
clone_size: once
j_call: TRBJ2-7
v_call: TRBV6-1

cdr3_aa: VWSASRSTEAF
clone_size: -
j_call: TRBJ1-1
v_call: TRBV30

cdr3_aa: ASSLAQGDTEAS
clone_size: -
j_call: TRBJ1-1
v_call: TRBV5-6

cdr3_aa: ASSGLAASDKETQY
clone_size: -
j_call: TRBJ2-5
v_call: TRBV25-1

cdr3_aa: ASSSGLAAYNEQF
clone_size: -
j_call: TRBJ2-1
v_call: TRBV7-6

cdr3_aa: ASRQGGFIQETQY
clone_size: -
j_call: TRBJ2-5
v_call: TRBV5-1

cdr3_aa: ASSLSGGISTDTQY
clone_size: once
j_call: TRBJ2-3
v_call: TRBV27

cdr3_aa: ASRTGGVTYEQY
clone_size: -
j_call: TRBJ2-7
v_call: TRBV6-5

cdr3_aa: SVRPPSYTEAF
clone_size: -
j_call: TRBJ1-1
v_call: TRBV29-1

cdr3_aa: ASSRDRDWENIQY
clone_size: once
j_call: TRBJ2-4
v_call: TRBV5-8

cdr3_aa: ASSPWGAGLMETQY
clone_size: few
j_call: TRBJ2-5
v_call: TRBV11-2

cdr3_aa: ASSEQGHTDTQY
clone_size: -
j_call: TRBJ2-3
v_call: TRBV5-1

cdr3_aa: ATSRDKSSYTYQETQY
clone_size: many
j_call: TRBJ2-5
v_call: TRBV15

cdr3_aa: SASDRNNQPQH
clone_size: many
j_call: TRBJ1-5
v_call: TRBV29-1

cdr3_aa: ASRAYTGPRTEAF
clone_size: -
j_call: TRBJ1-1
v_call: TRBV25-1

cdr3_aa: ASSFSWQLYEQY
clone_size: -
j_call: TRBJ2-7
v_call: TRBV27

cdr3_aa: ASSLAGPGGYT
clone_size: -
j_call: TRBJ1-2
v_call: TRBV11-2

cdr3_aa: ASSVSGGRTGEQY
clone_size: -
j_call: TRBJ2-7
v_call: TRBV9

cdr3_aa: ASSYGTATNEKLF
clone_size: -
j_call: TRBJ1-4
v_call: TRBV5-1

cdr3_aa: ASAVGEGESGSPLH
clone_size: few
j_call: TRBJ1-6
v_call: TRBV2

cdr3_aa: ASRLGRIATNEKLF
clone_size: -
j_call: TRBJ1-4
v_call: TRBV7-9

cdr3_aa: ASSYRDGTQY
clone_size: once
j_call: TRBJ2-5
v_call: TRBV6-5

cdr3_aa: ASSPNRLNTEAF
clone_size: -
j_call: TRBJ1-1
v_call: TRBV18

cdr3_aa: ASSLTGQGTGELF
clone_size: once
j_call: TRBJ2-2
v_call: TRBV7-9

cdr3_aa: ASSPARGTEAF
clone_size: -
j_call: TRBJ1-1
v_call: TRBV14

cdr3_aa: ASSVTGGTNEKLF
clone_size: -
j_call: TRBJ1-4
v_call: TRBV5-1

cdr3_aa: SVRDAHGYT
clone_size: -
j_call: TRBJ1-2
v_call: TRBV29-1

cdr3_aa: ASTPIQGVESPLH
clone_size: -
j_call: TRBJ1-6
v_call: TRBV6-1

cdr3_aa: ATSREGRQVNQPQH
clone_size: -
j_call: TRBJ1-5
v_call: TRBV15

cdr3_aa: ASSFSGPSTDTQY
clone_size: -
j_call: TRBJ2-3
v_call: TRBV7-3

cdr3_aa: ASSETSGRAGTDTQY
clone_size: few
j_call: TRBJ2-3
v_call: TRBV5-4

cdr3_aa: ASSSRGFNTGELF
clone_size: -
j_call: TRBJ2-2
v_call: TRBV7-2

cdr3_aa: ASSYGGDTYEQY
clone_size: -
j_call: TRBJ2-7
v_call: TRBV6-5